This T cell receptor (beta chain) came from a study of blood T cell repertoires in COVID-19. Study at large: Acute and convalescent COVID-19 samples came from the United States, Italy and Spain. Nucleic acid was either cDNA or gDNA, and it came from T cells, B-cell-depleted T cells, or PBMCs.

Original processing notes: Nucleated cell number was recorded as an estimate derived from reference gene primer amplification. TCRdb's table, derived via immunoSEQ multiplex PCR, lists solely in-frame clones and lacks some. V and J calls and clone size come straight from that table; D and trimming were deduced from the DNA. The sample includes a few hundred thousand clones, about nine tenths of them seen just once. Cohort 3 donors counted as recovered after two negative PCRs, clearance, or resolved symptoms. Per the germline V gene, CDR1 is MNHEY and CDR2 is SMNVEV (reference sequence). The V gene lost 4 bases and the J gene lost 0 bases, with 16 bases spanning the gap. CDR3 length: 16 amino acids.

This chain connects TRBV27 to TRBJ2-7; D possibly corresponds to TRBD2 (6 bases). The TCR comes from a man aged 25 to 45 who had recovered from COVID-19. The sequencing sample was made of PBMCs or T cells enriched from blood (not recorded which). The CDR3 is CASSSPGLQNSYEQYF. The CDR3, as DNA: TGTGCCAGCAGTTCACCGGGACTTCAGAACTCCTACGAGCAGTACTTC.